The next 27 T cell receptor beta chains were all read from a single sample in a study of T cell responses to AZD1222 COVID-19 vaccine. The repertoire was sequenced with immunoSEQ multiplex PCR; TCRdb's copy has only in-frame clones and lacks some. The sample has some 81,000 clones, approximately 83% seen once. The sample in question was peripheral blood, obtained 28 days after the second AZD1222 dose. These receptor sequences come from an adult who received the AZD1222 COVID-19 vaccine.

The CDR3 DNA sequence: TGTGCCAGCAGCTTTTTTTTGGGGGAGCTGTTTTTT. Its protein product is CASSFFLGELFF. The chain is built from TRBV11-3 and TRBJ2-2; D is unclear. The germline V gene encodes CDR1 SGHNT and CDR2 YENEEA. The V end lost 3 bases, the J end lost 8 bases, and 7 bases lay between the germline ends. This CDR3 comprises 12 residues. Full variable domain (remainder filled in from reference TRBV11-3 and TRBJ2-2): EAGVVQSPRYKIIEKKQPVAFWCNPISGHNTLYWYLQNLGQGPELLIRYENEEAVDDSQLPKDRFSAERLKGVDSTLKIQPAELGDSAVYLCASSFFLGELFFGEGSRLTVL.

The rearrangement joins TRBV30 to TRBJ2-3; D is perhaps TRBD1 (5 bases). This CDR3 has 13 amino acids. CDR1 and CDR2 from the germline V gene are GTSNPN and SVGIG (reference sequence). The CDR3 reads CAERGVSTDTQYF. The CDR3 coding sequence is TGTGCTGAAAGGGGCGTTAGCACAGATACGCAGTATTTT.

The chain uses TRBV12-3 or TRBV12-4 and TRBJ2-1; D unresolved. V lost 6 bases, J lost 5 bases, and 5 bases lay in between. There are 11 residues in the CDR3. The CDR3 reads CASSRHNEQFF. The CDR3 bases are TGTGCCAGCAGCCGCCACAATGAGCAGTTCTTC.

J is TRBJ1-6 and V is TRBV28, with no clear D. V lost 8 bases and J lost 6, with 14 bases in between. The germline gives CDR1 MDHEN, CDR2 SYDVKM. The CDR3 is 14 amino acids. The CDR3 DNA is TGTGCCAGCTCCGTGGCGGCACCTAATTCACCCCTCCACTTT. The encoded protein is CASSVAAPNSPLHF. The variable domain in full, completed from reference TRBV28 and TRBJ1-6, reads DVKVTQSSRYLVKRTGEKVFLECVQDMDHENMFWYRQDPGLGLRLIYFSYDVKMKEKGDIPEGYSVSREKKERFSLILESASTNQTSMYLCASSVAAPNSPLHFGNGTRLTVT.

V usage is TRBV5-5 and J usage is TRBJ1-2; D may be TRBD1 (5 bases). V was shortened by 1 base and J by 3 bases, with 13 bases between the two germline ends. The CDR3 has 15 residues. Germline CDR1 SGHKS, CDR2 YYEKEE (reference sequence). DNA of the CDR3: TGTGCCAGCAGCTTGTGGTCGGGGGTTGACTATGGCTACACCTTC. It codes for CASSLWSGVDYGYTF.

As DNA, the CDR3 is TGTGCCAGCAGCTTGGGACAGGGGGCCACTGAAGCTTTCTTT. The encoded protein is CASSLGQGATEAFF. This rearrangement joins TRBV11-2 to TRBJ1-1; 12 positions agree with TRBD1. The junction had 0 bases not matched to a gene; V was cut back by 3 bases and J by 4 bases. This CDR3 is 14 amino acids long. The germline CDR1 and CDR2 sequences are SGHAT and FQNNGV.

This clone has a handful of counts. The rearrangement joins TRBV11-3 to TRBJ2-3; D is ambiguous. The CDR3 contains 14 residues. Germline CDR1 and CDR2: SGHNT and YENEEA. The V end was cut by 4 bases, the J end by 0 bases, with 8 bases between. CDR3 sequence: CASSSTQSTDTQYF. The CDR3 DNA follows: TGTGCCAGCAGCTCAACCCAGAGCACAGATACGCAGTATTTT.

This chain joins TRBV5-4 and TRBJ1-6; weak D call: TRBD1 (5 bases). This CDR3 spans 14 amino acids. The V and J ends lost 3 bases and 6 bases respectively, with 10 bases between them. Germline V gene data show CDR1 as SGHNT and CDR2 as YYREEE (reference sequence). As DNA, the CDR3 is TGTGCCAGCAGCTCGGGACTCCTTAATTCACCCCTCCACTTT. This sequence encodes CASSSGLLNSPLHF.

The chain couples TRBV5-4 to TRBJ1-2; the D gene is possibly TRBD1 (6 bases). The CDR3 contains 16 residues. V lost 3 bases and J lost 5, with 20 bases in between. The germline gives CDR1 SGHNT, CDR2 YYREEE (reference sequence). In DNA, the CDR3 is TGTGCCAGCAGCTCCCGGTACGGGGGGCGCAGTTATGGCTACACCTTC. Encoded protein: CASSSRYGGRSYGYTF.

This clone was detected only a few times. The chain uses TRBV27 and TRBJ1-2; the match to TRBD1 covers 7 bases. Germline V lookup: CDR1 MNHEY, CDR2 SMNVEV (reference sequence). J gave up 4 bases and V 6 bases, and 11 bases lay outside the gene matches. The length of the CDR3 is 15 residues. CDR3: CASRLTRDRLYGYTF. CDR3 in DNA: TGTGCCAGCAGGCTAACTCGGGACAGACTCTATGGCTACACCTTC.

This chain uses TRBV4-2 with TRBJ1-1; possible D gene TRBD1, 5 bases. The CDR3 is 15 residues long. Germline assignment: CDR1 LGHNA and CDR2 YNFKEQ. V gave up 4 bases and J gave up 1 base, with 13 bases separating them. CDR3 in DNA: TGTGCCAGCAGCCCAGAAGACAGATGGAACACTGAAGCTTTCTTT. Translating it yields CASSPEDRWNTEAFF.

V is TRBV15 and J is TRBJ1-2; tentatively, D is TRBD1 (6 bases). The CDR3 has 16 residues. V was pared by 2 bases and J by 2 bases, with 15 bases between. Germline lookup yields CDR1 LNHNV and CDR2 YYDKDF (reference sequence). The CDR3 loop is CATSRPRPGGNYGYTF. Here the CDR3 DNA reads TGTGCCACCAGCAGACCAAGACCCGGGGGCAACTATGGCTACACCTTC.

The rearrangement links TRBV4-1 to TRBJ1-2; no definite D call. The germline gives CDR1 MGHRA, CDR2 YSYEKL. V was clipped by 2 bases and J by 1 base, with 8 bases between them. CDR3 length equals 14 residues. CDR3 in amino acids: CASSQRTDNYGYTF. In DNA form, the CDR3 reads TGCGCCAGCAGCCAAAGGACTGATAACTATGGCTACACCTTC.

V gene TRBV5-1 combines with J gene TRBJ2-1, with D tentatively TRBD1 (6 bases). CDR1 is SGHRS and CDR2 is YFSETQ in the germline V gene. Trimming stripped 1 base from V and 2 bases from J, with 10 bases between. There are 15 residues in the CDR3. The CDR3 sequence is CASSLMPGAYNEQFF. The CDR3 DNA is TGCGCCAGCAGCTTGATGCCAGGGGCCTACAATGAGCAGTTCTTC.

The chain links TRBV7-9 to TRBJ2-1; 10 bases are shared with TRBD2. In germline, CDR1 is SEHNR, CDR2 FQNEAQ (reference sequence). The CDR3 runs 15 residues. V lost 2 bases and J lost 9; bases outside the gene matches: 7. The CDR3 coding sequence is TGTGCCAGCAGCTTATTTCAGCGGGAGGGGAGTGAGCAGTTCTTC. It encodes CASSLFQREGSEQFF.

V is TRBV27 and J is TRBJ2-7, with a weak D call TRBD2 (6 bases). V shed 2 bases and J shed 0 bases, with 8 bases lying between them. The germline gives CDR1 MNHEY, CDR2 SMNVEV (reference sequence). This CDR3 contains 14 residues. In DNA form, the CDR3 reads TGTGCCAGCAGTTTAAAGGAGGGCTCCTACGAGCAGTACTTC. It translates to CASSLKEGSYEQYF.

V is TRBV19 and J is TRBJ1-5; D gene ambiguous. The CDR3 contains 13 residues. Trimming took 3 bases from V and 6 from J, leaving 9 bases between them. The germline CDR1 and CDR2 sequences are LNHDA and SQIVND (reference sequence). The CDR3 protein is CASSMGQVQPQHF. The DNA of the CDR3 is TGTGCCAGTAGTATGGGTCAGGTTCAGCCCCAGCATTTT. Combining the CDR3 with reference TRBV19 and TRBJ1-5 gives the whole variable domain DGGITQSPKYLFRKEGQNVTLSCEQNLNHDAMYWYRQDPGQGLRLIYYSQIVNDFQKGDIAEGYSVSREKKESFPLTVTSAQKNPTAFYLCASSMGQVQPQHFGDGTRLSIL.

The rearrangement links TRBV28 to TRBJ1-1; weak D call: TRBD1 (5 bases). Trimming took 7 bases from V and 0 from J, leaving 12 bases between them. The CDR3 length is 14 residues. Looked up from germline, CDR1 is MDHEN and CDR2 is SYDVKM. The CDR3 DNA follows: TGTGCCAGCATAGCCCCGACAGTGAACACTGAAGCTTTCTTT. It encodes CASIAPTVNTEAFF.

About this clone: The sample carries other DNA sequences with the same CDR3. The DNA for the CDR3 is TGTGCCAGCAGAAGAGACAGTAATGAAAAACTGTTTTTT. It codes for CASRRDSNEKLFF. This rearrangement joins TRBV6-5 to TRBJ1-4; TRBD1 is a possible D gene (5 bases). Germline CDR1 MNHEY, CDR2 SVGAGI. The CDR3 is 13 amino acids. V gave up 6 bases and J gave up 4 bases, with 9 bases separating them.

The genes are TRBV7-2 and TRBJ2-2; 7 bases are shared with TRBD2. The V gene's germline CDR1 is SGHTA and CDR2 FQGNSA. The length of the CDR3 is 15 residues. The V gene end was trimmed by 5 bases and the J gene end by 3 bases; junction bases not matched to a gene: 6. The CDR3 spells CASSETSSYTGELFF. The CDR3 DNA sequence: TGTGCCAGCAGCGAGACTAGCAGCTACACCGGGGAGCTGTTTTTT. Full variable domain (missing parts from reference TRBV7-2 and TRBJ2-2): GAGVSQSPSNKVTEKGKDVELRCDPISGHTALYWYRQSLGQGLEFLIYFQGNSAPDKSGLPSDRFSAERTGGSVSTLTIQRTQQEDSAVYLCASSETSSYTGELFFGEGSRLTVL.

V usage is TRBV11-2 and J usage is TRBJ1-4, with 9 positions matching TRBD1. Germline V gene sequence: CDR1 SGHAT, CDR2 FQNNGV. CDR3 length equals 14 residues. Losses at the gene ends were 3 bases for V and 4 bases for J; bases not matched to a gene: 0. The CDR3 DNA reads as TGTGCCAGCAGCTTGGGACAGGGTAATGAAAAACTGTTTTTT. Amino acid sequence: CASSLGQGNEKLFF.

The V gene is TRBV6-6, the J gene TRBJ2-1; 12 bases match TRBD1. After removal of 5 bases from V and 9 bases from J, the junction contained 11 bases not matched to a gene. The CDR3 has 16 residues. Germline V CDR1 and CDR2: MNHNY, SVGAGI (reference sequence). The CDR3 sequence: CASSPPPGQGASEQFF. DNA of the CDR3: TGTGCCAGCAGTCCACCCCCGGGACAGGGGGCGTCTGAGCAGTTCTTC.

This chain connects TRBV28 to TRBJ2-1; possible D gene TRBD1, 6 bases. The ends were cut back, 7 bases at V and 3 bases at J, with 19 bases in the middle. The germline CDR1 and CDR2 sequences are MDHEN and SYDVKM. The CDR3 runs 16 residues. As DNA, the CDR3 is TGTGCCAGCAACCCCTTTACCGGGACAATCTACAATGAGCAGTTCTTC. Protein product: CASNPFTGTIYNEQFF.

This clone was recorded a few times. The chain employs TRBV24-1 and TRBJ1-2; no definite D call. Germline lookup yields CDR1 KGHDR and CDR2 SFDVKD. This CDR3 is 15 amino acids long. Trimming shortened V by 2 bases and J by 0 bases, and 9 bases separated the two germline ends. Here the CDR3 DNA reads TGTGCCACCAGTGATTCGGACGGTCCTAACTATGGCTACACCTTC. Translating it yields CATSDSDGPNYGYTF.

The CDR3 nucleotides read TGTGCCAGCAGCTCGTACCACAGGGGAGGGGATGAAAAACTGTTTTTT. Protein product: CASSSYHRGGDEKLFF. The chain combines TRBV5-4 with TRBJ1-4, with 7 bases that match TRBD1. J was trimmed by 6 bases and V by 3 bases; bases with no gene match: 11. CDR1 and CDR2 (germline): SGHNT, YYREEE (reference sequence). This CDR3 has 16 amino acids.

The CDR3 nucleotides are TGTGCCAGCAGCCAAGGGCTAGGACCAAATGAAAAACTGTTTTTT. Translating gives CASSQGLGPNEKLFF. The chain has TRBV3-1 (or the pseudogene TRBV3-2) and TRBJ1-4; D is undetermined. CDR3 length equals 15 residues. Trimming shortened V by 1 base and J by 5 bases, and 11 bases separated the two germline ends. Germline V gene data show CDR1 as LGHDT and CDR2 as YNNKEL (reference sequence).

The rearrangement links TRBV24-1 to TRBJ2-1, with D possibly TRBD2 on 6 matching bases. Germline assignment: CDR1 KGHDR and CDR2 SFDVKD. V lost 2 bases to trimming and J lost 0 bases, with 13 bases between them. CDR3 length equals 17 residues. CDR3 DNA sequence: TGTGCCACCAGTGATTCTGGGCGGGGAACCTCCTACAATGAGCAGTTCTTC. Amino acid sequence: CATSDSGRGTSYNEQFF.